The 10 T cell receptor beta chains below were found in one sample sequenced in a study of T-cell memory formation after mild COVID-19. TCRdb reprocessed the 5' RACE reads via MiXCR and lists one record per CDR3 protein. The sample contains about 250,000 distinct CDR3 sequences, roughly 15% of which appear only once. The specimen was PBMCs or a T cell subset sorted from them (not recorded which). The origin of the receptors is an adult woman who had mild COVID-19 (a few samples of this study predate the infection). Cell type and time point are not known.

This clonotype showed up just a few times. The V call is TRBV12-3 or TRBV12-4, the J call TRBJ2-3; D might be TRBD2 (5 bases). The CDR3 totals 14 residues. V was clipped by 3 bases and J by 6 bases, with 13 bases between them. CDR3 sequence (DNA): TGTGCCAGCAGTTTGTTCCCCCGCGGGGATACGCAGTATTTT. It codes for CASSLFPRGDTQYF.

There are a few counts of this clonotype. The chain combines TRBV24-1 with TRBJ2-3, with 8 positions matching TRBD1. This CDR3 contains 16 residues. Germline trimming cut 4 bases from V and 7 bases from J; bases unmatched to any gene: 12. CDR1 and CDR2 from the germline V gene are KGHDR and SFDVKD. This CDR3 is CATSESTGVQGNTQYF. CDR3 coding DNA: TGTGCCACCAGTGAGTCGACAGGGGTTCAAGGTAATACGCAGTATTTT.

The rearrangement links TRBV6-5 to TRBJ1-5, with D possibly matching TRBD1 (6 bases). Trimming took 5 bases from V and 1 from J, leaving 15 bases between them. The CDR3 has 16 amino acids. Germline-derived CDR1 and CDR2 are MNHEY and SVGAGI. The CDR3 coding sequence is TGTGCCAGCAGTCCCGATGGACAGTCCAGCAATCAGCCCCAGCATTTT. Translated, it gives CASSPDGQSSNQPQHF.

The chain couples TRBV29-1 to TRBJ1-5, with D unresolved. The germline gives CDR1 SQVTM, CDR2 ANQGSEA. With 5 bases removed from V and 3 bases from J, the gap between germline ends came to 11 bases. There are 13 residues in the CDR3. DNA of the CDR3: TGCAGCGTTACGGATGGGTCCAATCAGCCCCAGCATTTT. It codes for CSVTDGSNQPQHF.

The rearrangement links TRBV20-1 to TRBJ2-6; possible D gene TRBD1, 6 bases. The V end lost 0 bases, the J end lost 0 bases, and 12 bases lay between the germline ends. The CDR3 runs 17 residues. CDR1 is DFQATT, CDR2 SNEGSKA, per germline (reference sequence). In DNA form, the CDR3 reads TGCAGTGCTAGAGAAAGGGACACTAACTCTGGGGCCAACGTCCTGACTTTC. Amino acid sequence: CSARERDTNSGANVLTF.

This clonotype was picked up a small number of times. For the CDR3, the DNA is TGCAGTGCTAGCTCGTGGTCGGCGTCAGATACGCAGTATTTT. As protein: CSASSWSASDTQYF. This chain joins TRBV20-1 and TRBJ2-3, with no clear D. The CDR3 totals 14 residues. V lost 3 bases to trimming and J lost 4 bases, with 14 bases between them. CDR1 and CDR2 (germline): DFQATT, SNEGSKA (reference sequence).

The chain links TRBV6-5 to TRBJ2-3; D is unclear. The V and J ends lost 1 base and 6 bases respectively, with 11 bases between them. The CDR3 is 14 residues long. In germline, CDR1 is MNHEY, CDR2 SVGAGI. The CDR3 DNA reads TGTGCCAGCAGTTACTATGGGCCACAGGATACGCAGTATTTT. This codes for CASSYYGPQDTQYF.

The rearrangement links TRBV6-6 to TRBJ2-5; TRBD2 matches at 16 bases. The CDR3 has 17 residues. Germline V gene sequence: CDR1 MNHNY, CDR2 SVGAGI (reference sequence). V was pared by 6 bases and J by 5 bases, with 9 bases of the junction left unmatched. The CDR3 coding sequence is TGTGCCAGCAGGCGCACGGGACTAGCGGGGGGGCGGGAGACCCAGTACTTC. This gives the protein CASRRTGLAGGRETQYF.

This clonotype appeared a few times. J is TRBJ2-2 and V is TRBV9, with TRBD2 identical over 9 bases. Per the germline V gene, CDR1 is SGDLS and CDR2 is YYNGEE. V was pared by 4 bases and J by 0 bases, with 7 bases of the junction left unmatched. The CDR3 consists of 17 residues. The CDR3 spells CASSPNSGGSNTGELFF. CDR3 bases: TGTGCCAGCAGCCCAAACAGCGGGGGGTCGAACACCGGGGAGCTGTTTTTT. Full variable domain (missing parts from reference TRBV9 and TRBJ2-2): DSGVTQTPKHLITATGQRVTLRCSPRSGDLSVYWYQQSLDQGLQFLIQYYNGEERAKGNILERFSAQQFPDLHSELNLSSLELGDSALYFCASSPNSGGSNTGELFFGEGSRLTVL.

The chain combines TRBV29-1 with TRBJ2-1, with TRBD1 as a possible D gene (5 bases). Germline V CDR1 and CDR2: SQVTM, ANQGSEA. Trimming stripped 5 bases from V and 3 bases from J, with 11 bases between. The CDR3 is 13 amino acids. CDR3 nucleotides: TGCAGCGTTTGGGGCCCCCTCTACAATGAGCAGTTCTTC. This translates into CSVWGPLYNEQFF.